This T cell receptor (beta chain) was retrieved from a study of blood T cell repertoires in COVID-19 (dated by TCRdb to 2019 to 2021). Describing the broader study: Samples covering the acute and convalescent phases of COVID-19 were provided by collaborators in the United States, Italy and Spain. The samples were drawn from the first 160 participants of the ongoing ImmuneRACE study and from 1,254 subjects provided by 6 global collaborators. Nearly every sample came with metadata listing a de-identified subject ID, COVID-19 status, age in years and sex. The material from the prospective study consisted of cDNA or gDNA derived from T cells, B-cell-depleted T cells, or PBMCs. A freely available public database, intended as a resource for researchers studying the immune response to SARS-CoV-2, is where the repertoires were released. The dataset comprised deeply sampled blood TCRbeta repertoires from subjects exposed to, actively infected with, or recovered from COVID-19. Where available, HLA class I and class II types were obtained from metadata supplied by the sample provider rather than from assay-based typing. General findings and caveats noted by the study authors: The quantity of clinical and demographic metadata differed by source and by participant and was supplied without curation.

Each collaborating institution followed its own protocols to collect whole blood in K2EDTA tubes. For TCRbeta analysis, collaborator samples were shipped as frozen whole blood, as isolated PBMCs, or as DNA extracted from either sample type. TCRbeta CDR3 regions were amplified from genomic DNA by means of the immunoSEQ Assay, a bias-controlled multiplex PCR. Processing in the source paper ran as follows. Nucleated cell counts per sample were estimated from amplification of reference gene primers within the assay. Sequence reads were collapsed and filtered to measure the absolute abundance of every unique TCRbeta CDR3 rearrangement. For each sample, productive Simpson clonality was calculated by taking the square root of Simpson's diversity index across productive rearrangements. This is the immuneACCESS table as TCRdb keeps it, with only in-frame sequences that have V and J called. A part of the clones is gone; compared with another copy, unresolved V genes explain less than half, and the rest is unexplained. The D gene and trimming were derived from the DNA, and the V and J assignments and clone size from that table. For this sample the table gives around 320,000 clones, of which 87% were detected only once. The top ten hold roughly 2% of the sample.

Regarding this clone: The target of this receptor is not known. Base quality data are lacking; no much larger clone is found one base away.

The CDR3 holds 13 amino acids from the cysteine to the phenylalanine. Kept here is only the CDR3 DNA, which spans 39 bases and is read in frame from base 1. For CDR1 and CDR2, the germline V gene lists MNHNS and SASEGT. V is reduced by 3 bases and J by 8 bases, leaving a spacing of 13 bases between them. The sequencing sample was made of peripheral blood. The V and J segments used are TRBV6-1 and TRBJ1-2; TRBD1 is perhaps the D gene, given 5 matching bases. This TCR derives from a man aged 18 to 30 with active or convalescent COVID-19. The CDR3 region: CASSERGLKGYTF. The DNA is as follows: TGTGCCAGCAGTGAGCGGGGACTAAAAGGCTACACCTTC.